This T cell receptor (beta chain) was sequenced for a study of post-analysis software for immune sequencing data. About the research overall: Recorded disease courses covered relapsing-remitting, secondary progressive and progressive-relapsing multiple sclerosis. Some patients had no subtype annotation.

TCR beta cDNA libraries had unique molecular identifiers. T cells, roughly 0.9 to 11 million of them, yielded some 500,000 cDNA molecules. Each CDR3 protein gets one entry after TCRdb re-called the PCR reads with MiXCR. Of over 250,000 distinct CDR3 sequences listed, about 40% are singletons. This CDR3 is 20 amino acids long. The V end was cut by 4 bases, the J end by 0 bases, with 25 bases between. Germline V lookup: CDR1 MDHEN, CDR2 SYDVKM. This clonotype has at least ten counts. Antigen: not known. Findings and caveats of the study: Same-batch samples co-clustered strongly by F measure. Relative to controls, patients had about five TRBV segments at higher frequency, with TRBV5-6, TRBV5-1 and TRBV20-1 among these. Patients with multiple sclerosis recorded significantly lower normalized Chao1 diversity than controls, the study found.

The origin of this receptor is a girl between 5 and 17 years old with multiple sclerosis. The sample was blood. The chain recombines TRBV28 with TRBJ2-4; TRBD2 is a possible D gene (5 bases). The CDR3 loop is CASSSTGKGLITVAKNIQYF. CDR3 DNA: TGTGCCAGCAGTTCCACCGGGAAAGGATTGATCACAGTAGCCAAAAACATTCAGTACTTC.